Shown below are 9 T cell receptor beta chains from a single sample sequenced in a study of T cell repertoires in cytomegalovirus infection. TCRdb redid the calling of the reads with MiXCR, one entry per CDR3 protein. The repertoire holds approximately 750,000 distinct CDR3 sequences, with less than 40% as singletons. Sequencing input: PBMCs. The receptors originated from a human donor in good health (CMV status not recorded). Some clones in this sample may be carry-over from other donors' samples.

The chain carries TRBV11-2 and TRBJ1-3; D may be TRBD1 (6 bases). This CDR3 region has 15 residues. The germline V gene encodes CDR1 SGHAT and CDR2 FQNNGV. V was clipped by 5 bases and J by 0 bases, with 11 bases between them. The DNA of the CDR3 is TGTGCCAGCAGCCCCGGGACAAGCTCTGGAAACACCATATATTTT. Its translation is CASSPGTSSGNTIYF.

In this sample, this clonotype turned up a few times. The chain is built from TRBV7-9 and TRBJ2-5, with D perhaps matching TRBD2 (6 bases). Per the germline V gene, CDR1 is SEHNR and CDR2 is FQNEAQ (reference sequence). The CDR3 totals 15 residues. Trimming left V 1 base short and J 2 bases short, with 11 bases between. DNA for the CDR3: TGTGCCAGCAGCTTAGGACCTAGCGTACAAGAGACCCAGTACTTC. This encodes CASSLGPSVQETQYF.

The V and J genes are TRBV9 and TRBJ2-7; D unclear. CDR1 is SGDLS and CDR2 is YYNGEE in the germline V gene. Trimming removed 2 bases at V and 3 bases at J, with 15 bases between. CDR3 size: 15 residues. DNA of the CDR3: TGTGCCAGCAGCGTCAGCTCGTCTGGATTCTACGAGCAGTACTTC. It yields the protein CASSVSSSGFYEQYF.

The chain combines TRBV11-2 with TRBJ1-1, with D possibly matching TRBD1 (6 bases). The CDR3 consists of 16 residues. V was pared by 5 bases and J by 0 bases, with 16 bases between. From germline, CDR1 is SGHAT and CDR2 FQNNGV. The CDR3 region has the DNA TGTGCCAGCAGCGCAAGCTACAGGGATATGAACACTGAAGCTTTCTTT. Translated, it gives CASSASYRDMNTEAFF.

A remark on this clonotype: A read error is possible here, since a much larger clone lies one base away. CDR3 sequence: CASSLSAVYGYPF. DNA of the CDR3: TGTGCCAGCAGCTTATCTGCTGTGTATGGCTACCCCTTC. The rearrangement links TRBV7-3 to TRBJ1-2, with D unresolved. The CDR3 extends over 13 amino acids. Germline-derived CDR1 and CDR2 are SGHTA and FQGTGA. Full variable domain (missing parts from reference TRBV7-3 and TRBJ1-2): GAGVSQTPSNKVTEKGKYVELRCDPISGHTALYWYRQSLGQGPEFLIYFQGTGAADDSGLPNDRFFAVRPEGSVSTLKIQRTERGDSAVYLCASSLSAVYGYPFGSGTRLTVV.

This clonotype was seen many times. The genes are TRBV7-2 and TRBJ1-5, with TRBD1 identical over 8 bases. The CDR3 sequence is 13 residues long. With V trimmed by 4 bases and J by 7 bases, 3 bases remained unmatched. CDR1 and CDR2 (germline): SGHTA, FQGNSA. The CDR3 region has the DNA TGTGCCAGCAGCTCGGACAGGGAACAGCCCCAGCATTTT. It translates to CASSSDREQPQHF.

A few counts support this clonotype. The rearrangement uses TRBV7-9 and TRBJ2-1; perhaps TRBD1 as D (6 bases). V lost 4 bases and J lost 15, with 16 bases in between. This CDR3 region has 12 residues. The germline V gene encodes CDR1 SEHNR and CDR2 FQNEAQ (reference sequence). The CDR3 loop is CASSSLTGPGFF. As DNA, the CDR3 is TGTGCCAGCAGCTCCTTGACAGGACCGGGGTTCTTC.

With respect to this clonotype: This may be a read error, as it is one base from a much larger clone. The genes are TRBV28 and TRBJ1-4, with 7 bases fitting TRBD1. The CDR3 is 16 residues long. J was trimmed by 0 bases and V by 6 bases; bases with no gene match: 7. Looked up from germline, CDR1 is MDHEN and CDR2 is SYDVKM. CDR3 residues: CASSRTGVATNEKLFF. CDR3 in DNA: TGTGCCAGCAGCAGGACAGGAGTTGCAACTAATGAAAAACTGTTTTTT.

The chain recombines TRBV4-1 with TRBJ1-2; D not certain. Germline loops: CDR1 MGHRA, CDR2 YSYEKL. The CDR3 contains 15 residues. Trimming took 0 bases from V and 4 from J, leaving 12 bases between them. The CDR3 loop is CASSQDPTSGYGYTF. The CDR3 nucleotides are TGCGCCAGCAGCCAAGACCCAACATCGGGCTATGGCTACACCTTC.